This TCR beta chain is drawn from a study of OX40 agonist ivuxolimab in advanced cancers. Data came from immunoSEQ multiplex PCR; TCRdb stores just in-frame clones and leaves some out. The sample holds about 67,000 clones, 85% seen once. Germline loops: CDR1 ENHRY, CDR2 SYGVKD. The V gene lost 0 bases and the J gene lost 1 base, with 11 bases spanning the gap. The length of the CDR3 is 16 residues. The source was CD4+ or CD8+ T cells sorted from blood, collected in a trial of the OX40 agonist ivuxolimab. The V and J genes are TRBV10-3 and TRBJ2-3, with a weak D call TRBD1 (6 bases). This receptor was obtained from an adult with an advanced solid tumor such as melanoma, head and neck, liver or kidney cancer. CDR3 DNA: TGTGCCATCAGTGAGTCAGGGGGAGAGGGCACAGATACGCAGTATTTT. It is translated as CAISESGGEGTDTQYF.